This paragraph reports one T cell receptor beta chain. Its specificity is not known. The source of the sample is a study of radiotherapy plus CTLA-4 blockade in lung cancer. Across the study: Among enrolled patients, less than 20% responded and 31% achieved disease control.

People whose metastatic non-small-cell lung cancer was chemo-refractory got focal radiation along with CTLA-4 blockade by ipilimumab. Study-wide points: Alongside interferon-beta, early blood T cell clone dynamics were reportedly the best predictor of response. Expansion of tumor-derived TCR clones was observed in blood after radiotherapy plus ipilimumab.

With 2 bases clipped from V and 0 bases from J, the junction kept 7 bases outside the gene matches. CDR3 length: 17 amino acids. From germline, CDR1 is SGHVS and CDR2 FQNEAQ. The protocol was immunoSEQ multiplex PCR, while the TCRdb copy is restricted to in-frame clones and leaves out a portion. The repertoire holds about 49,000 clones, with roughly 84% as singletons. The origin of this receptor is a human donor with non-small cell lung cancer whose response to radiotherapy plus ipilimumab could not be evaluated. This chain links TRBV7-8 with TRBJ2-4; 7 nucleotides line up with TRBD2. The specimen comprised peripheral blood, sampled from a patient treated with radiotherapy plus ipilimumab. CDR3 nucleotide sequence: TGTGCCAGCAGCTTAACGAGCGGGGTCGTAGCCAAAAACATTCAGTACTTC. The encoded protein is CASSLTSGVVAKNIQYF.